What follows describes a single TCR beta chain. The antigen remains unidentified. This record belongs to a study of cytomegalovirus exposure and HLA in healthy donors. Study context: One earlier analysis, a look at some 180 million T cells, found fewer than 140 million unique TCR beta sequences. Study-wide points: Previously analyzed data showed that most TCR beta V segments were productive at a frequency of about 87% or about 30%. The study labeled 150 or so TCR beta chains cytomegalovirus-associated.

The PCR made use of 60 Vbeta and 13 Jbeta primers. Produced via immunoSEQ multiplex PCR; TCRdb's table is partial and in-frame only. The sample has under 200,000 clones, 86% seen once; the top ten hold approximately 0.31%. This sequence was found in a woman in her 30s in good health and CMV-seronegative. The sequenced material came from PBMCs.

CDR3 sequence: CASSTGQANTGELFF. CDR3 nucleotides: TGTGCCAGTAGTACCGGACAGGCGAACACCGGGGAGCTGTTTTTT. This chain joins TRBV19 and TRBJ2-2; 7 nucleotides match TRBD1. Trimming cost V 4 bases and J 0 bases; bases outside gene matches: 2. The length of the CDR3 is 15 residues. Germline assignment: CDR1 LNHDA and CDR2 SQIVND (reference sequence).